The rows below give T cell receptor beta chains drawn from one sample of a study of CD8 T cells in ankylosing spondylitis. MiXCR was run by TCRdb on the 5' RACE reads, yielding one entry per CDR3 protein. The top ten hold roughly 3.3% of the sample, which has approximately 140,000 distinct CDR3 sequences, around 8.5% seen once. Sequences were obtained from blood, either unsorted or a sorted T cell fraction (not recorded which). The origin of the receptors is a male donor with ankylosing spondylitis or in good health (not recorded which). Both conserved end residues are part of each CDR3. The D gene is left open where the match is weak. The size entry is marked missing in some rows and otherwise reads once, few, many or a size class.

clone_size	v_call	j_call	d_call	cdr3_aa	cdr3_nt
NA	TRBV20-1	TRBJ1-2	NA	CSARDVAGLGYGYTF	TGCAGTGCTAGAGATGTTGCAGGGTTGGGCTATGGCTACACCTTC
few	TRBV5-1	TRBJ2-7	TRBD2	CASSSGLAGVASEQYF	TGCGCCAGCAGCTCCGGACTAGCGGGAGTAGCTTCCGAGCAGTACTTC
many	TRBV5-5	TRBJ2-2	NA	CASSLARGIAGELFF	TGTGCCAGCAGCTTGGCCCGGGGGATCGCCGGGGAGCTGTTTTTT
NA	TRBV19	TRBJ2-1	NA	CASSGRSYNEQFF	TGTGCCAGTTCGGGGCGCTCCTACAATGAGCAGTTCTTC
many	TRBV20-1	TRBJ2-6	TRBD1	CSATDRFVGANVLTF	TGCAGTGCCACGGACAGGTTTGTTGGGGCCAACGTCCTGACTTTC
many	TRBV18	TRBJ2-7	NA	CASSPGQGPYEQYF	TGTGCCAGCTCACCAGGTCAGGGCCCCTACGAGCAGTACTTC
many	TRBV5-1	TRBJ2-7	TRBD1	CASSRGQTTSYEQYF	TGCGCCAGCAGCAGGGGACAGACGACCTCCTACGAGCAGTACTTC
many	TRBV12-3/TRBV12-4	TRBJ2-1	NA	CASSPGNEQFF	TGTGCCAGCAGCCCCGGCAATGAGCAGTTCTTC
NA	TRBV4-2	TRBJ2-7	TRBD2	CASSQVRDYSYEQYF	TGTGCCAGCAGCCAAGTCCGGGACTACTCCTACGAGCAGTACTTC
many	TRBV7-3	TRBJ2-1	NA	CASSATLYNEQFF	TGTGCCAGCAGCGCGACCCTATACAATGAGCAGTTCTTC